A single sample gave rise to the 22 T cell receptor beta chains below, sequenced in a study of cytomegalovirus exposure and HLA in healthy donors. Assay: immunoSEQ multiplex PCR; the TCRdb copy retains only in-frame clones and omits some. Among about 110,000 clones listed, approximately 89% were seen once. The sequencing input was PBMCs. The receptors were gathered from a woman aged 18-29 years in good health and CMV-seronegative.

The chain recombines TRBV19 with TRBJ1-4; 8 bases line up with TRBD1. The V and J ends lost 5 bases and 8 bases, in that order; junction bases with no gene match: 10. In germline, CDR1 is LNHDA, CDR2 SQIVND (reference sequence). This CDR3 is built from 15 residues. CDR3 DNA sequence: TGTGCCAGTAGTGATTCGGACAGGGAGTGGGAAAAACTGTTTTTT. Its protein is CASSDSDREWEKLFF.

V is TRBV7-3 and J is TRBJ2-2, with 8 bases identical to TRBD2. The V and J ends lost 0 bases and 7 bases, in that order; junction bases with no gene match: 7. Per the germline V gene, CDR1 is SGHTA and CDR2 is FQGTGA. CDR3 length: 16 amino acids. This CDR3 is CASSLTPTSGGGELFF. As DNA, the CDR3 is TGTGCCAGCAGCTTAACCCCCACTAGCGGTGGCGGGGAGCTGTTTTTT.

J is TRBJ1-2 and V is TRBV28; D is perhaps TRBD1 (6 bases). V shed 6 bases and J shed 5 bases, with 25 bases lying between them. Germline assignment: CDR1 MDHEN and CDR2 SYDVKM. The CDR3 totals 17 residues. DNA of the CDR3: TGTGCCAGCAGCTTTACCATCACAGGGAGCAGCGATTATGGCTACACCTTC. Encoded protein: CASSFTITGSSDYGYTF.

This chain links TRBV9 with TRBJ2-2, with a tentative D call TRBD1 (7 bases). Trimming left V 7 bases short and J 5 bases short, with 15 bases between. Germline values: CDR1 SGDLS, CDR2 YYNGEE. The CDR3 loop spans 14 amino acids. CDR3 in amino acids: CASGGQAGTGELFF. The CDR3 DNA follows: TGTGCCAGCGGAGGACAGGCGGGGACCGGGGAGCTGTTTTTT. The full variable domain, rest sourced from reference TRBV9 and TRBJ2-2, is DSGVTQTPKHLITATGQRVTLRCSPRSGDLSVYWYQQSLDQGLQFLIQYYNGEERAKGNILERFSAQQFPDLHSELNLSSLELGDSALYFCASGGQAGTGELFFGEGSRLTVL.

The chain has TRBV27 and TRBJ2-7; 10 positions agree with TRBD1. Germline lookup yields CDR1 MNHEY and CDR2 SMNVEV (reference sequence). CDR3 length equals 15 residues. The trim removed 4 bases at V and 5 bases at J, leaving 8 bases unmatched. CDR3 in DNA: TGTGCCAGCAGTTCCCCGGGACAGGGGATCAACGAGCAGTACTTC. This gives the protein CASSSPGQGINEQYF.

This chain joins TRBV5-1 and TRBJ1-1, with a weak D call TRBD1 (5 bases). Per the germline V gene, CDR1 is SGHRS and CDR2 is YFSETQ. The CDR3 length is 14 residues. V lost 3 bases and J 0 bases, leaving 9 bases between the germline ends. The DNA of the CDR3 is TGCGCCAGCAGCTGGACACAGATGAACACTGAAGCTTTCTTT. It is translated as CASSWTQMNTEAFF.

The J gene is TRBJ2-7, the V gene TRBV4-1; 10 bases line up with TRBD1. The junction had 10 bases not matched to a gene; V was cut back by 4 bases and J by 4 bases. Germline V gene lookup returns CDR1 MGHRA and CDR2 YSYEKL. The CDR3 runs 16 residues. The CDR3 reads CASSPGQGPSLYEQYF. The CDR3 DNA reads as TGCGCCAGCAGCCCGGGACAGGGGCCATCTTTATACGAGCAGTACTTC.

The chain employs TRBV5-1 and TRBJ1-1, with TRBD1 matching over 7 bases. Trimming took 4 bases from V and 4 from J; bases not matched to a gene: 4. The CDR3 runs to 13 residues. The germline gives CDR1 SGHRS, CDR2 YFSETQ. The CDR3, as DNA: TGCGCCAGCAGCGGCGGGACAGCCACTGAAGCTTTCTTT. Translating gives CASSGGTATEAFF.

The V call is TRBV5-1, the J call TRBJ2-2; 8 nucleotides align to TRBD1. The CDR3 loop spans 15 amino acids. V lost 4 bases to trimming and J lost 4 bases; unmatched junction nucleotides: 6. Germline V CDR1 and CDR2: SGHRS, YFSETQ. The CDR3 nucleotides read TGCGCCAGCAGCCGCTCACAGGGGGGCACCGGGGAGCTGTTTTTT. This sequence encodes CASSRSQGGTGELFF.

The rearrangement links TRBV29-1 to TRBJ2-7; TRBD2 agrees at 10 bases. Germline lookup yields CDR1 SQVTM and CDR2 ANQGSEA. This CDR3 spans 13 amino acids. The junction had 7 bases not matched to a gene; V was cut back by 4 bases and J by 7 bases. As DNA, the CDR3 is TGCAGCGTTGGGAGGACTAGCGGCAAAGAGCAGTACTTC. Amino acids: CSVGRTSGKEQYF.

The chain links TRBV28 to TRBJ2-4, with 8 bases that match TRBD2. This CDR3 is built from 16 residues. The J segment lost 0 bases and the V segment lost 4 bases, leaving 5 bases of the junction unmatched. The germline gives CDR1 MDHEN, CDR2 SYDVKM. The CDR3 sequence is CASSSRLALAKNIQYF. In nucleotides, the CDR3 is TGTGCCAGCAGTTCCAGACTAGCGCTAGCCAAAAACATTCAGTACTTC.

CDR3 loop: CASSSFPGGTEAFF. In nucleotides, the CDR3 is TGTGCCAGCAGTTCTTTTCCGGGAGGCACTGAAGCTTTCTTT. The V call is TRBV9, the J call TRBJ1-1; D not resolved. V lost 5 bases to trimming and J lost 4 bases, with 15 bases between them. This CDR3 spans 14 amino acids. Germline assignment: CDR1 SGDLS and CDR2 YYNGEE.

This clone was counted a single time. The J gene is TRBJ2-1, the V gene TRBV7-9; 10 bases are a match to TRBD1. Germline values: CDR1 SEHNR, CDR2 FQNEAQ (reference sequence). There are 16 residues in the CDR3. V shed 5 bases and J 2 bases; nucleotides not matched to a gene: 6. The chain's CDR3 is CASSGGQGIPYNEQFF. The CDR3 nucleotides are TGTGCCAGCAGCGGGGGACAGGGGATTCCCTACAATGAGCAGTTCTTC.

The chain has TRBV7-2 and TRBJ2-7, with 9 positions matching TRBD2. Germline trimming cut 6 bases from V and 0 bases from J; bases unmatched to any gene: 9. There are 16 residues in the CDR3. Germline assignment: CDR1 SGHTA and CDR2 FQGNSA. The CDR3 spells CASSYTGLARSYEQYF. The CDR3 nucleotides are TGTGCCAGCAGTTATACAGGACTAGCGCGCTCCTACGAGCAGTACTTC.

The chain combines TRBV6-5 with TRBJ2-1; possible D gene TRBD1, 6 bases. The CDR3 sequence is 14 residues long. V was pared by 3 bases and J by 3 bases, with 9 bases between. Germline lookup yields CDR1 MNHEY and CDR2 SVGAGI. The CDR3 coding sequence is TGTGCCAGCAGTTATCGGGACAACTACAATGAGCAGTTCTTC. Encoded protein: CASSYRDNYNEQFF.

This rearrangement joins TRBV28 to TRBJ2-1, with 8 positions matching TRBD2. CDR1 and CDR2 (germline): MDHEN, SYDVKM. This CDR3 has 15 amino acids. Trimming cost V 4 bases and J 7 bases; bases outside gene matches: 9. The CDR3: CASSSTGTSINEQFF. In nucleotides, the CDR3 is TGTGCCAGCAGTTCGACCGGGACTAGTATTAATGAGCAGTTCTTC.

This chain uses TRBV5-6 with TRBJ2-7; maybe TRBD2 (5 bases). This CDR3 has 14 amino acids. V lost 7 bases, J lost 3 bases, and 17 bases lay in between. CDR1 and CDR2 from the germline V gene are SGHDT and YYEEEE. CDR3 coding DNA: TGTGCCAGCGCCCCGACTATTTCCGTCTACGAGCAGTACTTC. It yields the protein CASAPTISVYEQYF.

This clone was observed a few times. This chain joins TRBV5-1 and TRBJ1-5, with 7 bases identical to TRBD1. Looked up from germline, CDR1 is SGHRS and CDR2 is YFSETQ. V was pared by 4 bases and J by 6 bases, with 13 bases of the junction left unmatched. The CDR3 is 16 residues long. The CDR3 nucleotides read TGCGCCAGCAGCCATATACCGGTAGGGGGCGGTCAGCCCCAGCATTTT. This codes for CASSHIPVGGGQPQHF.

This clone appeared a single time. The gene calls are TRBV15 and TRBJ2-2; the match to TRBD1 covers 7 bases. This CDR3 is built from 17 residues. Per germline, CDR1 LNHNV and CDR2 YYDKDF (reference sequence). J was trimmed by 2 bases and V by 0 bases; bases with no gene match: 6. The CDR3 loop reads CATSREYGTANTGELFF. CDR3 in DNA: TGTGCCACCAGCAGAGAATATGGGACAGCCAACACCGGGGAGCTGTTTTTT.

The rearrangement joins TRBV4-2 to TRBJ2-2; TRBD2 agrees at 11 bases. The CDR3 is 15 amino acids. The germline V gene has CDR1 LGHNA and CDR2 YNFKEQ. The V and J ends lost 8 bases and 4 bases, in that order; junction bases with no gene match: 6. CDR3 sequence: CASRRLAGTTGELFF. CDR3 DNA: TGTGCCAGCCGACGACTAGCGGGGACCACCGGGGAGCTGTTTTTT.

This chain connects TRBV19 to TRBJ2-1, with TRBD2 identical over 8 bases. With V trimmed by 1 base and J by 6 bases, 2 bases remained unmatched. Germline CDR1 LNHDA, CDR2 SQIVND (reference sequence). The CDR3 covers 14 residues. This CDR3 is CASSIAGGVNEQFF. DNA for the CDR3: TGTGCCAGTAGTATAGCGGGGGGGGTCAATGAGCAGTTCTTC.

The J gene is TRBJ2-3, the V gene TRBV7-9, with 12 bases identical to TRBD1. J gave up 3 bases and V 1 base, and 5 bases lay outside the gene matches. This CDR3 has 17 residues. Germline V gene sequence: CDR1 SEHNR, CDR2 FQNEAQ (reference sequence). The DNA for the CDR3 is TGTGCCAGCAGCTTAGGTTTGGGACAGGGGGCAACAGATACGCAGTATTTT. Protein sequence: CASSLGLGQGATDTQYF.